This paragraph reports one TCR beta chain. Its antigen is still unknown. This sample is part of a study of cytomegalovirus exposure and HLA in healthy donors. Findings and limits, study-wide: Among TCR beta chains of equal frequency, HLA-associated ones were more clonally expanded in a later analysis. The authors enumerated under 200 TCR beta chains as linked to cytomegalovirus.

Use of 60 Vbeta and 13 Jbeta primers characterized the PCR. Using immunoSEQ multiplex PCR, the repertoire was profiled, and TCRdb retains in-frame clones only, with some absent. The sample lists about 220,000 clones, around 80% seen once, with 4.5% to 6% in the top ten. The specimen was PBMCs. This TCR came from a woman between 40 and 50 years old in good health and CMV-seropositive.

As DNA, the CDR3 is TGTGCCAGCAGCTTGGGGGGACAGGGTGATGGCTACACCTTC. Translating it yields CASSLGGQGDGYTF. The chain couples TRBV5-5 to TRBJ1-2; 9 bases fit TRBD1. Trimming at V came to 0 bases and at J to 6 bases, leaving 3 bases not matched to a gene. Germline CDR1 SGHKS, CDR2 YYEKEE (reference sequence). The CDR3 runs 14 residues.